The present entry profiles one T cell receptor (beta chain) with its context. This entry is derived from a study of blood T cell repertoires in COVID-19. At the level of the study: Acute and convalescent COVID-19 specimens originated in the United States, Italy and Spain.

Libraries were prepared by immunoSEQ multiplex PCR; TCRdb keeps only in-frame clonotypes and omits some of them. The sample records some 270,000 clones, 85% to 90% being singletons. CDR1 is SGHTS, CDR2 YDEGEE, per germline. V shed 7 bases and J shed 4 bases, with 20 bases lying between them. CDR3 length equals 15 residues. The chain employs TRBV5-8 and TRBJ1-2, with a possible D match to TRBD1 (5 bases). This sequence was found in a man younger than 40 with acute or convalescent COVID-19. What was sequenced was peripheral blood. The CDR3 coding sequence is TGTGCCAGCTATCGTGGACAAAGAACTTTCTATGGCTACACCTTC. This encodes CASYRGQRTFYGYTF.